This T cell receptor (beta chain) was captured by sequencing in a study of blood T cells in healthy people across ages. Overall study findings and caveats: In these data, TCR beta diversity tracked strongly with naive T cell percentage.

V lost 6 bases to trimming and J lost 3 bases; unmatched junction nucleotides: 8. Germline values: CDR1 MNHNY, CDR2 SVGAGI (reference sequence). The CDR3 covers 14 residues. A J-beta primer mix and a sample-barcoded 5' primer were used in a second PCR of roughly 7 to 12 cycles. TCRdb used MiXCR to reprocess the 5' RACE reads, holding one entry per CDR3 protein. The table lists fewer than 1.5 million distinct CDR3 sequences, approximately 40% of them singletons. Concerning this clonotype: Antigen: not known.

This chain links TRBV6-6 with TRBJ2-7; TRBD2 agrees at 7 bases. This sequence was found in a woman under 30 in good health. Source material: blood. For the CDR3, the DNA is TGTGCCAGCAGGATCGCGCGGGGGAGCTACGAGCAGTACTTC. Its translation: CASRIARGSYEQYF.